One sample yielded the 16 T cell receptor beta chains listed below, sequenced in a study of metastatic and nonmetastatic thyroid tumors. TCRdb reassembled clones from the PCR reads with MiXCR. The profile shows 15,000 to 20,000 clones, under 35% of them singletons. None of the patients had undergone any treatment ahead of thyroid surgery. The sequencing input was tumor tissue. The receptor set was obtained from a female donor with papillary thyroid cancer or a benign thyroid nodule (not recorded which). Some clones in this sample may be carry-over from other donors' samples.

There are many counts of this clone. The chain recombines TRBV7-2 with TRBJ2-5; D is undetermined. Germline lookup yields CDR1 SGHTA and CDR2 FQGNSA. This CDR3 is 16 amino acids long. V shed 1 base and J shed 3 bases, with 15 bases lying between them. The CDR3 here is CASSLVGSQVEETQYF. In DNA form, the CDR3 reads TGTGCCAGCAGCTTAGTGGGGTCGCAGGTGGAAGAGACCCAGTACTTC.

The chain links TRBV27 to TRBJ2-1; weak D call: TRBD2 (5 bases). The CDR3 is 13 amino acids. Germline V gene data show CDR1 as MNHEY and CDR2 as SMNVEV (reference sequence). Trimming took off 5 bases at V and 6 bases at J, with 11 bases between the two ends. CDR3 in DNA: TGTGCCAGCAGTGAGAGGGAGTCCAATGAGCAGTTCTTC. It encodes CASSERESNEQFF.

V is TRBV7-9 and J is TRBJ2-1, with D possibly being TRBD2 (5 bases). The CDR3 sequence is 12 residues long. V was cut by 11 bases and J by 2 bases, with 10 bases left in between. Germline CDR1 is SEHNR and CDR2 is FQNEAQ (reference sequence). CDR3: CAGGQTYNEQFF. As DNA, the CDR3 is TGTGCCGGCGGGCAGACCTACAATGAGCAGTTCTTC.

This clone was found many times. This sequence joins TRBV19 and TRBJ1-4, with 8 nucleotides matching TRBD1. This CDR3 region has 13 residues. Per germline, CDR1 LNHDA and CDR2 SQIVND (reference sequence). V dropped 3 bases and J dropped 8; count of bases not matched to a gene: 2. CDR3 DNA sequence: TGTGCCAGTAGTATCTGGGACAGGGAAAAACTGTTTTTT. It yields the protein CASSIWDREKLFF.

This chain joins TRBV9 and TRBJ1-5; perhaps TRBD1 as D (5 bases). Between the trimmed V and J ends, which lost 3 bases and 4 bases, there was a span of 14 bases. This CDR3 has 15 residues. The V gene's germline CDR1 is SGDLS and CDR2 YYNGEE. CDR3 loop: CASSGRDGWNQPQHF. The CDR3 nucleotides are TGTGCCAGCAGCGGAAGGGACGGTTGGAATCAGCCCCAGCATTTT. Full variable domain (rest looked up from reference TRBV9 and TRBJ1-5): DSGVTQTPKHLITATGQRVTLRCSPRSGDLSVYWYQQSLDQGLQFLIQYYNGEERAKGNILERFSAQQFPDLHSELNLSSLELGDSALYFCASSGRDGWNQPQHFGDGTRLSIL.

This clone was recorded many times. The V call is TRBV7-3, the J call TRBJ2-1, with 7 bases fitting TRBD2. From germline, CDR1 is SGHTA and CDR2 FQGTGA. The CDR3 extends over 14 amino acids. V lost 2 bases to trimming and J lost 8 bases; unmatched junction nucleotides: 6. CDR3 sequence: CASSLAGVNDEQFF. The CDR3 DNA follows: TGTGCCAGCAGCTTAGCGGGAGTAAATGATGAGCAGTTCTTC.

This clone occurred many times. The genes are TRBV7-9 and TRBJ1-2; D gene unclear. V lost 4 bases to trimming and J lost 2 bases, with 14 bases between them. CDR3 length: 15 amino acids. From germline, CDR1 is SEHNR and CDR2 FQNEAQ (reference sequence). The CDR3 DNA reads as TGTGCCAGCAGCTCCCCACAGCAGTCGAACTATGGCTACACCTTC. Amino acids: CASSSPQQSNYGYTF. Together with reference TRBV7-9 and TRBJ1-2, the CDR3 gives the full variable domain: DTGVSQNPRHKITKRGQNVTFRCDPISEHNRLYWYRQTLGQGPEFLTYFQNEAQLEKSRLLSDRFSAERPKGSFSTLEIQRTEQGDSAMYLCASSSPQQSNYGYTFGSGTRLTVV.

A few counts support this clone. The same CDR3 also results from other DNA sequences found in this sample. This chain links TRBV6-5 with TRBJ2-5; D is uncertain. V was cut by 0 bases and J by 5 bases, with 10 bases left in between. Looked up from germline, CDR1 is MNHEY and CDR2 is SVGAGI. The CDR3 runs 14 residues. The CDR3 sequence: CASSYSYPMETQYF. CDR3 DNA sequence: TGTGCCAGCAGTTACTCGTACCCGATGGAGACCCAGTACTTC.

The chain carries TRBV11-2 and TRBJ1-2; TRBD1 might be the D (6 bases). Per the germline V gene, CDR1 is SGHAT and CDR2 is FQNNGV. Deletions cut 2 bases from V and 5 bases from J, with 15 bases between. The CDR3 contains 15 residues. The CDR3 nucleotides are TGTGCCAGCAGCTTAAGGGCAGGGGAAGGGTATGGCTACACCTTC. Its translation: CASSLRAGEGYGYTF.

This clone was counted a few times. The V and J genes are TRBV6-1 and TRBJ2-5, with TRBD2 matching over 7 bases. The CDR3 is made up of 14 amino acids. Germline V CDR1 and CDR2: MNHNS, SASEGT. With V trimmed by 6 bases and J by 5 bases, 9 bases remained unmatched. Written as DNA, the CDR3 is TGTGCCAGCAGCCCCGGGGAGGGGTGGGAGACCCAGTACTTC. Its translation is CASSPGEGWETQYF.

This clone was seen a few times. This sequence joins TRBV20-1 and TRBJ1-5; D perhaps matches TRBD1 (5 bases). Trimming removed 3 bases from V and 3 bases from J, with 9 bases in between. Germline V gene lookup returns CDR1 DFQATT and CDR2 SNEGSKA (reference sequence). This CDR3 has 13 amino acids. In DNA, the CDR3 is TGCAGTGCTAGTTACGGGACCAATCAGCCCCAGCATTTT. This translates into CSASYGTNQPQHF.

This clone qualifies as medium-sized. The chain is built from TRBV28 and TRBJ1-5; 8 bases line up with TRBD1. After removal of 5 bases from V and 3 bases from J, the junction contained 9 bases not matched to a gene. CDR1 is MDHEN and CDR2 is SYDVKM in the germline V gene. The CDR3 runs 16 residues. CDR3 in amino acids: CASSTRTGRNNQPQHF. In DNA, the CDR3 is TGTGCCAGCAGTACCCGGACAGGGCGAAACAATCAGCCCCAGCATTTT.

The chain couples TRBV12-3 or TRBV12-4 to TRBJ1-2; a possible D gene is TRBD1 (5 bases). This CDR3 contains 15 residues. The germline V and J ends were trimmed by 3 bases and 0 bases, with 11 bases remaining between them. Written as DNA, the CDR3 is TGTGCCAGCAGTTTGTGGGGGGGACCTAACTATGGCTACACCTTC. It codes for CASSLWGGPNYGYTF.

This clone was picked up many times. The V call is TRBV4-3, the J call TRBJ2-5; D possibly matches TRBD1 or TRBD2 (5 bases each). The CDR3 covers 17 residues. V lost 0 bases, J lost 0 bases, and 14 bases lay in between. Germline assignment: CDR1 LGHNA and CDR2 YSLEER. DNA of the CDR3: TGCGCCAGCAGCCAAGACGGGACGCCGGACGACCAAGAGACCCAGTACTTC. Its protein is CASSQDGTPDDQETQYF.

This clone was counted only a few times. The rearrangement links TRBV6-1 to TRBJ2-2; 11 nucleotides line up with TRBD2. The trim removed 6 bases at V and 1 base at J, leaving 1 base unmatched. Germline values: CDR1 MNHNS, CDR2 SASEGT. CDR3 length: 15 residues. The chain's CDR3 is CASSGLAGNTGELFF. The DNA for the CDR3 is TGTGCCAGCAGCGGACTAGCGGGGAACACCGGGGAGCTGTTTTTT.

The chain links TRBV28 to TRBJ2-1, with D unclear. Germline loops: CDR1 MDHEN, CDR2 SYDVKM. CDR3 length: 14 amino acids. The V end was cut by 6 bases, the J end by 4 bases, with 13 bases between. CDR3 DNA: TGTGCCAGCAGCTTTCAGGACGGGTACAATGAGCAGTTCTTC. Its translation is CASSFQDGYNEQFF.